This T cell receptor (beta chain) was identified during a study of shared clonotypes between healthy human individuals. Study-level results: What naive subsets generally showed was a larger estimated richness than memory subsets showed. Across four donors, naive CD4 shared 4.5% to 6%, naive CD8 more than 3%, memory CD4 2% to 2.5%, memory CD8 approximately 0.4%.

This clone was counted between two and nine times. Its antigen is unknown. TCRdb keeps only in-frame clones here, not all; method: immunoSEQ multiplex PCR. Of 150,000 to 200,000 clones listed, around 63% were seen once; the top ten hold more than 9%. The CDR3 runs to 14 residues. Germline V gene data show CDR1 as SGHNT and CDR2 as YYREEE (reference sequence). Trimming took 0 bases from V and 0 from J, leaving 7 bases between them. The rearrangement links TRBV5-4 to TRBJ2-7; tentatively, D is TRBD1 (5 bases). The receptor's source is a young man in good health. Specimen: memory CD4+ T cells sorted from blood. As for subset: CD45RA-negative fraction. CDR3 residues: CASSLEQDSYEQYF. In DNA, the CDR3 is TGTGCCAGCAGCTTGGAACAGGACTCCTACGAGCAGTACTTC.